Following are 8 T cell receptor beta chains from one sample sequenced in a study of a mutant IDH1 vaccine in newly diagnosed glioma. The assay was immunoSEQ multiplex PCR, and TCRdb's table has in-frame clones only and misses some. This sample has some 21,000 clones; about four fifths occur once, and the top ten carry about 2.8%. Time point of the sample: week 47, end of study. With topical imiquimod, each dose of the vaccine consisted of 300 ug of mutant IDH1 20-mer peptide. These receptors lack a known antigen. The specimen was PBMCs, collected from a glioma patient whose treatment included an IDH1 peptide vaccine. The receptor source for this set is a man aged 40-50 years with glioma.

V usage is TRBV9 and J usage is TRBJ1-3, with a weak D call TRBD1 (5 bases). The CDR3 spans 18 residues. Germline V gives CDR1 SGDLS, CDR2 YYNGEE. V lost 0 bases, J lost 4 bases, and 20 bases lay in between. CDR3 nucleotide sequence: TGTGCCAGCAGCGTAGCTCAGGGAAGAACCTATCCCGGAAACACCATATATTTT. Its protein is CASSVAQGRTYPGNTIYF.

J is TRBJ1-2 and V is TRBV19; 9 bases are shared with TRBD1. This CDR3 is 15 amino acids long. J lost 5 bases, V lost 5 bases, and 9 bases had no gene match. CDR1 is LNHDA, CDR2 SQIVND, per germline (reference sequence). The CDR3 DNA is TGTGCCAGTAGTGGTTCCGGGACAGGGACTTATGGCTACACCTTC. It specifies CASSGSGTGTYGYTF.

The CDR3 region has the DNA TGTGCCAGCACCTTACTCACGGGAGTGGGGGATACGCAGTATTTT. Translation: CASTLLTGVGDTQYF. V is TRBV6-6 and J is TRBJ2-3; possible D gene TRBD2, 6 bases. CDR1 is MNHNY, CDR2 SVGAGI, per germline (reference sequence). The CDR3 consists of 15 residues. The ends were cut back, 7 bases at V and 6 bases at J, with 20 bases in the middle.

The chain links TRBV7-9 to TRBJ2-1, with a possible D match to TRBD2 (6 bases). The V gene lost 3 bases and the J gene lost 0 bases, with 15 bases spanning the gap. Germline CDR1 reads SEHNR; CDR2 reads FQNEAQ (reference sequence). There are 17 residues in the CDR3. The DNA of the CDR3 is TGTGCCAGCAGCTTGAGCGGGCTCCGCAGCTCCTACAATGAGCAGTTCTTC. Residues: CASSLSGLRSSYNEQFF.

This clone was recorded a few times. The rearrangement links TRBV29-1 to TRBJ1-2, with 7 nucleotides matching TRBD1. Germline CDR1 and CDR2: SQVTM and ANQGSEA. V trimming: 7 bases; J trimming: 3 bases; junction bases outside the gene matches: 8. The CDR3 covers 13 residues. CDR3 nucleotides: TGCAGCGGCGCGACAGGGTGGGACTATGGCTACACCTTC. As protein: CSGATGWDYGYTF.

V usage is TRBV28 and J usage is TRBJ1-4; D possibly corresponds to TRBD1 (6 bases). The CDR3 runs 15 residues. Trimming left V 8 bases short and J 0 bases short, with 13 bases between. Germline assignment: CDR1 MDHEN and CDR2 SYDVKM. In DNA form, the CDR3 reads TGTGCCAGCGGGTTGGAGGGGGCAACTAATGAAAAACTGTTTTTT. Protein product: CASGLEGATNEKLFF.

The V and J genes are TRBV28 and TRBJ2-7, with D perhaps TRBD1 (6 bases). The germline gives CDR1 MDHEN, CDR2 SYDVKM. The CDR3 extends over 16 amino acids. The CDR3 DNA reads TGTACGATTGGCCCAACACAGGGAAATATATTCCACGAGCAGTACTTC. Protein sequence: CTIGPTQGNIFHEQYF. The full variable domain, rest sourced from reference TRBV28 and TRBJ2-7, is DVKVTQSSRYLVKRTGEKVFLECVQDMDHENMFWYRQDPGLGLRLIYFSYDVKMKEKGDIPEGYSVSREKKERFSLILESASTNQTSMYLCTIGPTQGNIFHEQYFGPGTRLTVT.

Written as DNA, the CDR3 is TGTGCCAGCAGTGTAACGGGGGTTCCTCAGCCCCAGCATTTT. Its translation is CASSVTGVPQPQHF. The V and J genes are TRBV25-1 and TRBJ1-5; D is possibly TRBD1 (5 bases). The V gene's germline CDR1 is MGHDK and CDR2 SYGVNS. The CDR3 has 14 residues. V was shortened by 4 bases and J by 6 bases, with 13 bases between the two germline ends.